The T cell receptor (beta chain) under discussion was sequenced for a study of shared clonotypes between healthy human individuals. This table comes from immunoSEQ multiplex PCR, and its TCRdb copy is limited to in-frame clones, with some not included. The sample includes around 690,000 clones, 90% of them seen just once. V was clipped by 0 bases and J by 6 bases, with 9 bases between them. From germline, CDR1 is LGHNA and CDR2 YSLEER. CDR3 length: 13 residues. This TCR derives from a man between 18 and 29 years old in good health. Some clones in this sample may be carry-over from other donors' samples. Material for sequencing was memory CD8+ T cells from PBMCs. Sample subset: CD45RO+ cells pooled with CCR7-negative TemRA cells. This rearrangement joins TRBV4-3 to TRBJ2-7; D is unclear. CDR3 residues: CASSQENYGEQYF. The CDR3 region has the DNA TGCGCCAGCAGCCAAGAAAACTACGGCGAGCAGTACTTC.